The rows below give T cell receptor beta chains drawn from one sample of a study of cytomegalovirus exposure and HLA in healthy donors. Sequenced by immunoSEQ multiplex PCR; TCRdb stores in-frame clones only, minus some. This sample has 180,000 or so clones, with more than 65% found just once. Specimen: PBMCs. These receptors all stem from a male donor in good health and CMV-seronegative. The CDR3 runs from the conserved cysteine through the conserved F or W. A D gene is named only where the DNA matches it firmly. Only part of the rows carry a size: once, few, many, or a class if the clone is expanded.

cdr3_aa	cdr3_nt	v_call	j_call	clone_size	d_call
CASTPPGGGNGNTIYF	TGTGCCAGCACCCCGCCGGGGGGCGGTAATGGAAACACCATATATTTT	TRBV5-4	TRBJ1-3	.	.
CASSLSSVGGRNEKLFF	TGTGCCAGCAGTTTATCGAGTGTTGGGGGCCGTAATGAAAAACTGTTTTTT	TRBV27	TRBJ1-4	.	.
CASSGQGGFGYTF	TGTGCCAGCAGCGGACAGGGGGGATTTGGCTACACCTTC	TRBV6-4	TRBJ1-2	.	TRBD1
CASSQQGTGPNSPLHF	TGTGCCAGCAGCCAACAGGGGACCGGCCCGAATTCACCCCTCCACTTT	TRBV13	TRBJ1-6	.	TRBD1
CASSVRGGQNIQYF	TGTGCCAGCAGCGTGAGAGGGGGACAAAACATTCAGTACTTC	TRBV9	TRBJ2-4	.	.
CASSQHHQAGGLDTQYF	TGCGCCAGCAGCCAACACCATCAAGCGGGGGGGTTGGATACGCAGTATTTT	TRBV4-1	TRBJ2-3	.	TRBD2
CASSLNPSSGNTIYF	TGTGCCAGCAGTTTGAACCCGAGCTCTGGAAACACCATATATTTT	TRBV27	TRBJ1-3	.	.
CAITGVANYGYTF	TGTGCCATCACAGGCGTAGCTAACTATGGCTACACCTTC	TRBV30	TRBJ1-2	.	.
CASSFHGYNEQFF	TGTGCCAGCAGTTTTCACGGGTACAATGAGCAGTTCTTC	TRBV28	TRBJ2-1	once	.
CASSDPGRGDEQFF	TGTGCCAGCAGTGACCCGGGCAGGGGTGATGAGCAGTTCTTC	TRBV25-1	TRBJ2-1	.	.
CASSDDITNYGYTF	TGTGCCAGCAGTGATGACATTACTAACTATGGCTACACCTTC	TRBV6-6	TRBJ1-2	.	.
CASSYEQGIGSYEQYF	TGCGCCAGCAGCTACGAACAGGGCATTGGGTCCTACGAGCAGTACTTC	TRBV5-1	TRBJ2-7	.	.
CASAIPAGGRDTQYF	TGTGCCAGCGCGATCCCAGCGGGGGGGAGGGACACGCAGTATTTT	TRBV2	TRBJ2-3	.	TRBD2
CASSLRTASYEQYF	TGTGCCAGCAGTTTACGGACAGCGTCCTACGAGCAGTACTTC	TRBV27	TRBJ2-7	once	.
CSVAKGNTWGTEAFF	TGCAGCGTCGCGAAGGGGAATACTTGGGGCACTGAAGCTTTCTTT	TRBV29-1	TRBJ1-1	.	.
CASSLPGTGGAEQFF	TGTGCCAGCAGCTTGCCCGGGACAGGGGGCGCGGAGCAGTTCTTC	TRBV7-8	TRBJ2-1	.	TRBD1
CASSGSLLRDSPLHF	TGCGCCAGCAGCGGGAGCCTTCTGAGAGATTCACCCCTCCACTTT	TRBV5-1	TRBJ1-6	.	.
CASSPPGLAGTGELFF	TGTGCCAGCAGCCCCCCGGGACTAGCGGGTACCGGGGAGCTGTTTTTT	TRBV7-9	TRBJ2-2	.	TRBD2
CASSVVTSGSADTQYF	TGTGCCAGCAGCGTAGTGACTAGCGGGAGCGCAGATACGCAGTATTTT	TRBV9	TRBJ2-3	.	TRBD2
CASSQDRAREAFF	TGTGCCAGCTCACAGGACAGGGCGAGGGAAGCTTTCTTT	TRBV18	TRBJ1-1	.	TRBD1
CASSTRTGSHEQYF	TGTGCTAGCAGCACTCGGACAGGGTCCCACGAGCAGTACTTC	TRBV12-5	TRBJ2-7	once	TRBD1
CASSPGNGGSVKAFF	TGCGCCAGCAGCCCCGGGAATGGGGGGAGCGTCAAGGCTTTCTTT	TRBV4-3	TRBJ1-1	.	.
CASSSSRDPYEQYF	TGTGCCTCCAGTTCCAGCAGGGATCCCTACGAGCAGTACTTC	TRBV10-3	TRBJ2-7	.	.
CASSQDLRTENSPLHF	TGCGCCAGCAGCCAAGATCTAAGGACAGAAAATTCACCCCTCCACTTT	TRBV4-1	TRBJ1-6	.	.
CASSIRDRELGYTF	TGTGCCAGCAGCATCCGGGACAGGGAACTTGGCTACACCTTC	TRBV5-6	TRBJ1-2	.	TRBD1
CASKSGSRSEETQYF	TGTGCCAGCAAGTCGGGGTCGCGGTCTGAAGAGACCCAGTACTTC	TRBV2	TRBJ2-5	.	.
CASSHGTDNSYEQYF	TGTGCCAGCAGCCACGGGACAGACAACTCCTACGAGCAGTACTTC	TRBV6-5	TRBJ2-7	.	TRBD1
CATPSGSMAGELFF	TGTGCCACCCCCAGCGGGAGTATGGCCGGGGAGCTGTTTTTT	TRBV27	TRBJ2-2	.	TRBD2
CASSSRGTGSETQYF	TGTGCCAGCAGCTCTAGAGGGACAGGTTCAGAGACCCAGTACTTC	TRBV7-7	TRBJ2-5	.	TRBD1
CASSQVAGESNTEAFF	TGTGCCAGCAGCCAAGTGGCGGGGGAATCCAACACTGAAGCTTTCTTT	TRBV14	TRBJ1-1	.	.
CASSLGANYNEQFF	TGTGCCAGCAGCTTAGGAGCTAACTACAATGAGCAGTTCTTC	TRBV5-5	TRBJ2-1	.	.
CASSQDMLAGVGGELFF	TGCGCCAGCAGCCAAGATATGCTAGCGGGAGTAGGGGGGGAGCTGTTTTTT	TRBV4-3	TRBJ2-2	.	TRBD2
CASRGDSRTETQYF	TGTGCCAGCAGGGGGGACTCTAGAACGGAGACCCAGTACTTC	TRBV7-9	TRBJ2-5	.	.
CASSTGGSLTDTQYF	TGTGCCAGCAGCACCGGAGGGTCACTCACAGATACGCAGTATTTT	TRBV7-2	TRBJ2-3	.	.
CASSLTRRVENEQFF	TGCGCCAGCAGCTTGACGCGCAGGGTTGAGAATGAGCAGTTCTTC	TRBV5-1	TRBJ2-1	.	.
CASSVLGWGQGAEVQYF	TGTGCCAGCAGCGTATTAGGTTGGGGACAGGGGGCGGAGGTACAGTATTTT	TRBV9	TRBJ2-3	few	TRBD1
CASSPGTGGNPSTDTQYF	TGTGCCAGCAGCCCCGGGACAGGGGGCAACCCTAGCACAGATACGCAGTATTTT	TRBV4-2	TRBJ2-3	.	TRBD1
CASSQVRGLNSPLHF	TGTGCCAGCAGCCAAGTTCGGGGGTTAAATTCACCCCTCCACTTT	TRBV14	TRBJ1-6	.	.
CASSATSLLLSHEQFF	TGTGCCAGCAGCGCAACCTCTCTACTCCTTTCCCATGAGCAGTTCTTC	TRBV9	TRBJ2-1	.	.
CASSLGDRFGKEGDSPLHF	TGTGCCAGCAGCTTAGGGGACAGGTTCGGTAAGGAAGGTGATTCACCCCTCCACTTT	TRBV11-2	TRBJ1-6	.	TRBD1
CASSVGYEQYF	TGTGCCAGCAGTGTCGGGTACGAGCAGTACTTC	TRBV2	TRBJ2-7	.	.
CASSPSGMESYNEQFF	TGTGCCAGCAGTCCAAGCGGGATGGAGTCCTACAATGAGCAGTTCTTC	TRBV28	TRBJ2-1	.	TRBD2
CASSLSDHEQYF	TGTGCCAGCAGTTTATCAGATCACGAGCAGTACTTC	TRBV28	TRBJ2-7	few	.
CAWSVQGGTDTQYF	TGTGCCTGGAGTGTACAGGGGGGCACAGATACGCAGTATTTT	TRBV30	TRBJ2-3	.	TRBD1
CASNQGAYNSPLHF	TGTGCCAGCAACCAGGGGGCCTATAATTCACCCCTCCACTTT	TRBV7-2	TRBJ1-6	few	TRBD1
CASSVTGRDSPLHF	TGTGCCAGCAGCGTGACAGGGAGAGATTCACCCCTCCACTTT	TRBV9	TRBJ1-6	.	TRBD1
CASGLELATDTQYF	TGTGCTAGTGGTTTGGAACTAGCGACAGATACGCAGTATTTT	TRBV12-5	TRBJ2-3	.	TRBD2
CAWSVTSGTVVYEQYF	TGTGCCTGGAGTGTAACTAGCGGGACAGTGGTATACGAGCAGTACTTC	TRBV30	TRBJ2-7	.	TRBD2
CASTAGSYEQYF	TGTGCCAGCACCGCGGGGTCCTACGAGCAGTACTTC	TRBV7-2	TRBJ2-7	few	.
CASSLESFYNSPLHF	TGTGCCAGCAGTTTGGAGAGCTTCTATAATTCACCCCTCCACTTT	TRBV27	TRBJ1-6	once	.
CATSNGETAGANVLTF	TGTGCCACCAGCAACGGAGAGACCGCTGGGGCCAACGTCCTGACTTTC	TRBV15	TRBJ2-6	.	.
CASSFSGLGSADTQYF	TGCGCCAGCAGCTTCTCGGGACTCGGGTCGGCAGATACGCAGTATTTT	TRBV5-1	TRBJ2-3	.	.
CAIREGQDSYEQYF	TGTGCCATCAGGGAAGGACAGGACTCCTACGAGCAGTACTTC	TRBV10-3	TRBJ2-7	.	TRBD1
CASSPATRDTGELFF	TGTGCCAGCAGTCCTGCGACTAGGGACACCGGGGAGCTGTTTTTT	TRBV28	TRBJ2-2	.	.
CASRSSLNTEAFF	TGTGCCAGCAGGTCCAGTCTGAACACTGAAGCTTTCTTT	TRBV6-6	TRBJ1-1	.	.
CASSKDGKSGELFF	TGTGCCAGCAGCAAGGACGGGAAATCCGGGGAGCTGTTTTTT	TRBV21-1	TRBJ2-2	.	.
CASSPKTGTPYTF	TGTGCCAGCAGTCCAAAAACCGGGACACCCTACACCTTC	TRBV6-1	TRBJ1-2	once	.